This T cell receptor (beta chain) comes out of a study of T cell responses to AZD1222 COVID-19 vaccine. The table came from immunoSEQ multiplex PCR; TCRdb's copy has only in-frame clones and leaves some out. The data show about 97,000 clones, 80% to 90% seen once. Germline trimming cut 4 bases from V and 1 base from J; bases unmatched to any gene: 12. Germline V gene lookup returns CDR1 MNHNS and CDR2 SASEGT. CDR3 length: 17 residues. The TCR sequence derives from an adult who received the AZD1222 COVID-19 vaccine. The sequencing here drew on peripheral blood, taken 28 days after the second AZD1222 dose. The rearrangement links TRBV6-1 to TRBJ1-1; 7 bases line up with TRBD1. Here the CDR3 reads CASSVDRVLYWNTEAFF. For the CDR3, the DNA is TGTGCCAGCAGTGTCGACAGGGTATTGTATTGGAACACTGAAGCTTTCTTT.